The 26 T cell receptor beta chains reported below all come from one sample, sequenced in a study of T cell responses to AZD1222 COVID-19 vaccine. The table came from immunoSEQ multiplex PCR; TCRdb's copy has only in-frame clones and leaves some out. This table holds over 150,000 clones, about 91% found once. The starting material was peripheral blood, obtained 28 days after the second AZD1222 dose. The receptors were gathered from an adult who received the AZD1222 COVID-19 vaccine.

CDR3 bases: TGTGCCAGCAGCTGGACAGGGTATGAGCAGTTCTTC. This gives the protein CASSWTGYEQFF. The V gene is TRBV5-4, the J gene TRBJ2-1; 8 bases are shared with TRBD1. CDR1 and CDR2 (germline): SGHNT, YYREEE (reference sequence). V shed 3 bases, J shed 8 bases, and the junction held 1 base outside the gene matches. This CDR3 has 12 residues.

The gene calls are TRBV25-1 and TRBJ1-3; D ambiguous. V was shortened by 9 bases and J by 4 bases, with 16 bases between the two germline ends. Germline V CDR1 and CDR2: MGHDK, SYGVNS. The CDR3 consists of 14 residues. The chain's CDR3 is CASSVSAGGNTIYF. DNA for the CDR3: TGTGCCAGTTCCGTTTCGGCCGGGGGAAACACCATATATTTT.

The chain combines TRBV5-4 with TRBJ2-1, with a weak D call TRBD1 (6 bases). Between the trimmed V and J ends, which lost 4 bases and 9 bases, there was a span of 17 bases. There are 14 residues in the CDR3. Germline V gene data show CDR1 as SGHNT and CDR2 as YYREEE (reference sequence). The CDR3, as DNA: TGTGCCAGCAGCCAAAGGAAATCCAGGGGTGAGCAGTTCTTC. As protein: CASSQRKSRGEQFF.

This chain links TRBV5-4 with TRBJ2-7; 9 nucleotides line up with TRBD2. The CDR3 contains 15 residues. V shed 4 bases, J shed 2 bases, and the junction held 7 bases outside the gene matches. Germline loops: CDR1 SGHNT, CDR2 YYREEE (reference sequence). The CDR3 loop is CASSPDLAGAYEQYF. CDR3 bases: TGTGCCAGCAGCCCCGACTTAGCGGGAGCCTACGAGCAGTACTTC.

The chain links TRBV3-1 (or the pseudogene TRBV3-2) to TRBJ1-6, with D unclear. Germline lookup yields CDR1 LGHDT and CDR2 YNNKEL (reference sequence). Trimming cost V 2 bases and J 14 bases, with 10 bases left between them. The CDR3 covers 12 residues. The CDR3 is CASSQSSGTLHF. The CDR3 coding sequence is TGTGCCAGCAGCCAATCCTCGGGGACCCTCCACTTT.

This clone has more than one count but fewer than ten. The chain uses TRBV12-3 or TRBV12-4 and TRBJ2-1, with 7 bases matching TRBD1. The V and J ends lost 6 bases and 2 bases, in that order; junction bases with no gene match: 1. This CDR3 is 13 amino acids long. CDR3 sequence (DNA): TGTGCCAGCAGGGGACAGCCCTACAATGAGCAGTTCTTC. The encoded protein is CASRGQPYNEQFF.

V usage is TRBV28 and J usage is TRBJ2-7; D might be TRBD1 or TRBD2, each matching 6 bases. The V end lost 3 bases, the J end lost 1 base, and 16 bases lay between the germline ends. CDR3 length: 16 residues. CDR1 is MDHEN, CDR2 SYDVKM, per germline. The DNA for the CDR3 is TGTGCCAGCAGTTTTGGAGGGGGGCGGAGGTCCTACGAGCAGTACTTC. Translating it yields CASSFGGGRRSYEQYF.

The chain is built from TRBV29-1 and TRBJ1-2; TRBD1 matches at 7 bases. CDR3 size: 13 residues. Germline assignment: CDR1 SQVTM and CDR2 ANQGSEA. Losses at the gene ends were 5 bases for V and 6 bases for J; bases not matched to a gene: 9. The CDR3 here is CSVRTGDINGYTF. The CDR3 nucleotides are TGCAGCGTTCGGACAGGAGATATTAATGGCTACACCTTC.

V gene TRBV30 combines with J gene TRBJ2-5; D is undetermined. Germline CDR1 GTSNPN, CDR2 SVGIG (reference sequence). The CDR3 has 11 amino acids. V lost 0 bases and J lost 6, with 5 bases in between. CDR3 nucleotide sequence: TGTGCCTGGAGTGTAGGGAAGACCCAGTACTTC. Translated: CAWSVGKTQYF.

The chain carries TRBV19 and TRBJ2-6, with D possibly matching TRBD2 (6 bases). Germline assignment: CDR1 LNHDA and CDR2 SQIVND (reference sequence). Deletions cut 3 bases from V and 4 bases from J, with 13 bases between. The CDR3 totals 16 residues. For the CDR3, the DNA is TGTGCCAGTAGTATTGAAGGCGGGGCCGGGGCCAACGTCCTGACTTTC. It codes for CASSIEGGAGANVLTF.

The rearrangement joins TRBV7-3 to TRBJ2-5, with D possibly matching TRBD2 (6 bases). The V and J ends lost 6 bases and 0 bases respectively, with 11 bases between them. This CDR3 has 14 amino acids. In germline, CDR1 is SGHTA, CDR2 FQGTGA. CDR3 in DNA: TGTGCCAGCAGTCCTTTAGCGGACCAAGAGACCCAGTACTTC. Translated: CASSPLADQETQYF.

The chain carries TRBV6-5 and TRBJ1-1, with D perhaps TRBD1 (6 bases). From germline, CDR1 is MNHEY and CDR2 SVGAGI. CDR3 length equals 13 residues. Trimming took off 8 bases at V and 4 bases at J, with 14 bases between the two ends. CDR3 region: CASDRTEGTEAFF. Written as DNA, the CDR3 is TGTGCCAGCGATAGGACAGAGGGCACTGAAGCTTTCTTT.

Concerning this clone: Other DNA sequences in this sample translate to the same CDR3. V gene TRBV5-1 combines with J gene TRBJ1-1, with a tentative D call TRBD1 (6 bases). The CDR3 covers 14 residues. CDR1 is SGHRS, CDR2 YFSETQ, per germline. Trimming stripped 1 base from V and 1 base from J, with 8 bases between. CDR3 in amino acids: CASSLRTANTEAFF. The CDR3 nucleotides read TGCGCCAGCAGCTTGCGGACAGCGAACACTGAAGCTTTCTTT.

The V call is TRBV10-1, the J call TRBJ1-3, with TRBD1 matching over 8 bases. The germline CDR1 and CDR2 sequences are WNHNN and SYGVQD (reference sequence). J was trimmed by 0 bases and V by 2 bases; bases with no gene match: 6. The CDR3 spans 17 residues. DNA for the CDR3: TGCGCCAGCAGTGAGGGGACAGGCAGGAGCTCTGGAAACACCATATATTTT. Its protein is CASSEGTGRSSGNTIYF.

The chain employs TRBV18 and TRBJ2-7; TRBD1 is a possible D gene (6 bases). V dropped 0 bases and J dropped 7 bases, with 16 bases sitting between them. Germline V CDR1 and CDR2: KGHSH, LQKENI. This CDR3 is 15 amino acids long. The CDR3 DNA follows: TGTGCCAGCTCACCACCTACAGGGCCAGGAGGTGAGCAGTACTTC. Residues: CASSPPTGPGGEQYF.

The chain couples TRBV11-3 to TRBJ2-7; 9 bases are a match to TRBD2. CDR1 and CDR2 from the germline V gene are SGHNT and YENEEA. J was trimmed by 3 bases and V by 2 bases; bases with no gene match: 2. This CDR3 contains 14 residues. Here the CDR3 DNA reads TGTGCCAGCAGCTTACGCGGGGGGGACTACGAGCAGTACTTC. Translating it yields CASSLRGGDYEQYF. The full variable domain, with the rest looked up from reference TRBV11-3 and TRBJ2-7, is EAGVVQSPRYKIIEKKQPVAFWCNPISGHNTLYWYLQNLGQGPELLIRYENEEAVDDSQLPKDRFSAERLKGVDSTLKIQPAELGDSAVYLCASSLRGGDYEQYFGPGTRLTVT.

This clone occurred once. This sequence joins TRBV3-1 (or the pseudogene TRBV3-2) and TRBJ1-6; 8 bases are a match to TRBD1. Germline loops: CDR1 LGHDT, CDR2 YNNKEL (reference sequence). This CDR3 region has 16 residues. V trimming: 3 bases; J trimming: 6 bases; junction bases outside the gene matches: 7. CDR3 residues: CASSHLTGEGNSPLHF. DNA of the CDR3: TGTGCCAGCAGCCACCTGACAGGGGAGGGTAATTCACCCCTCCACTTT.

The chain couples TRBV21-1 to TRBJ2-7; TRBD1 is taken as the D call from the table, unchecked against the DNA. TRBV21-1 is a listed pseudogene. The CDR3 sequence is 16 residues long. CDR3 nucleotide sequence: TGTGCCAGCAGCAGAAGCCGGGACAGGGGATTTTACGAGCAGTACTTC. As protein: CASSRSRDRGFYEQYF.

J is TRBJ2-5 and V is TRBV5-1; 9 bases align to TRBD1. After removal of 4 bases from V and 5 bases from J, the junction contained 3 bases not matched to a gene. This CDR3 region has 13 residues. Germline CDR1 and CDR2: SGHRS and YFSETQ. The CDR3 DNA follows: TGCGCCAGCAGCATGGACAGGGGCGAGACCCAGTACTTC. Amino acids: CASSMDRGETQYF. The full variable domain, in which reference TRBV5-1 and TRBJ2-5 provide the parts outside the CDR3, is KAGVTQTPRYLIKTRGQQVTLSCSPISGHRSVSWYQQTPGQGLQFLFEYFSETQRNKGNFPGRFSGRQFSNSRSEMNVSTLELGDSALYLCASSMDRGETQYFGPGTRLLVL.

This clone showed up just a few times. The chain joins TRBV6-1 to TRBJ2-5; TRBD2 aligns across 8 bases. V was pared by 2 bases and J by 5 bases, with 10 bases of the junction left unmatched. Germline lookup yields CDR1 MNHNS and CDR2 SASEGT. The CDR3 contains 16 residues. CDR3 sequence reads: CASSETITSGSETQYF. The CDR3 bases are TGTGCCAGCAGTGAAACAATAACTAGCGGTAGTGAGACCCAGTACTTC.

With regard to this clone: At one end, the junction sequence differs from germline, possibly due to a read error. This chain uses TRBV7-9 with TRBJ2-2; D is uncertain. The CDR3 totals 15 residues. Germline CDR1 is SEHNR and CDR2 is FQNEAQ (reference sequence). The CDR3 DNA reads TGTGCCAGCAACTTAATGTCCCCCAACACCGGGGAGCTGTTTTTT. This sequence encodes CASNLMSPNTGELFF.

CDR3 nucleotides: TGCGCCAGCAGCTCCAGGGTTGGACGCCCGAATGTCATCACCGGGGAGCTGTTTTTT. Its protein product is CASSSRVGRPNVITGELFF. This chain uses TRBV5-1 with TRBJ2-2; maybe TRBD1 (5 bases). This CDR3 is 19 amino acids long. V lost 3 bases and J lost 4, with 25 bases in between. In germline, CDR1 is SGHRS, CDR2 YFSETQ.

The chain couples TRBV7-3 to TRBJ2-1; no definite D call. Trimming took 6 bases from V and 3 from J, leaving 9 bases between them. The V gene's germline CDR1 is SGHTA and CDR2 FQGTGA. The CDR3 is 13 amino acids. The CDR3 region is CASSETDYNEQFF. CDR3 nucleotide sequence: TGTGCCAGCAGTGAGACTGACTACAATGAGCAGTTCTTC.

The sample holds one count of this clone. The chain combines TRBV19 with TRBJ1-5, with no clear D. Between the trimmed V and J ends, which lost 1 base and 11 bases, there was a span of 12 bases. This CDR3 has 13 residues. Germline V gives CDR1 LNHDA, CDR2 SQIVND (reference sequence). The CDR3 coding sequence is TGTGCCAGTAGTATAGCTAGGATCGCGGCCCAGCATTTT. This translates into CASSIARIAAQHF. The variable domain in full, with the rest retrieved from reference TRBV19 and TRBJ1-5, is DGGITQSPKYLFRKEGQNVTLSCEQNLNHDAMYWYRQDPGQGLRLIYYSQIVNDFQKGDIAEGYSVSREKKESFPLTVTSAQKNPTAFYLCASSIARIAAQHFGDGTRLSIL.

This clone was counted between two and nine times. Other DNA sequences within the sample encode an identical CDR3. The chain carries TRBV30 and TRBJ2-7; perhaps TRBD2 as D (6 bases). The CDR3 runs 11 residues. Germline values: CDR1 GTSNPN, CDR2 SVGIG (reference sequence). V was cut by 3 bases and J by 4 bases, with 7 bases left in between. The DNA of the CDR3 is TGTGCCTGGAGCGGGACTTACGAGCAGTACTTC. Its translation is CAWSGTYEQYF.

The rearrangement uses TRBV7-2 and TRBJ2-1; D might be TRBD1 (5 bases). The V gene lost 2 bases and the J gene lost 8 bases, with 10 bases spanning the gap. Germline CDR1 is SGHTA and CDR2 is FQGNSA. The CDR3 spans 13 residues. CDR3 nucleotides: TGTGCCAGCAGCTTATTAGGGGCGTATGAGCAGTTCTTC. Its translation: CASSLLGAYEQFF.